This TCR beta chain was captured by sequencing in a study of follicular helper T cells after annual influenza vaccination (TCRdb year 2017). For the wider study: After each seasonal influenza vaccination, blood was collected on days 0, 7 and 28. One week after vaccination, a second recruited cohort of approximately twelve subjects (Table S1) displayed a similar ICOS+CD38+ cTfh response. Samples from 2013-2014 were cryopreserved, whereas samples from 2015 were processed immediately after collection. Six subjects had multi-year samples: four covered two vaccination seasons and two covered three seasons. Some subjects were followed across successive annual vaccinations spanning the 2013-2014, 2014-2015 and 2015-2016 seasons to study recall of cTfh clones.

The method behind the library was the immunoSEQ multiplex PCR assay. Adaptive Biotechnologies handled the TCRB amplification, library preparation, sequencing and preliminary bioinformatics at Survey level resolution. For TCRB sequencing, genomic DNA from sorted cTfh populations was amplified by multiplex PCR. The original methods were these. In R, clonality was calculated as 1 minus the normalized Shannon entropy, and the Gini index was computed using the R package ineq. The overlap score was defined as the summed counts of shared sequences divided by the total counts of all sequences in both compared samples. Shared-clonotype significance used Fisher's exact test assuming a theoretical repertoire of 10^7 TCRB sequences. TCRdb holds this immuneACCESS table with in-frame rearrangements only. Some clones are missing; in checked studies, unresolved V genes explain under half, and the rest has no known cause. V and J calls and clone size are given by that table; D and trimming were obtained from the DNA. This sample comprises about 7,300 clones, roughly 88% of them detected only once. The ten largest account for approximately 1.5% of the sample.

The study at large found these results: ICOS+CD38+ cTfh clonality correlated with the frequency of that population, and its change correlated with the change in circulating plasmablast frequency. Day 7 ICOS+CD38+ clones were most often found later in ICOS-CD38- cTfh, suggesting that subset may serve as a memory reservoir. Successive annual vaccinations recalled a recurring oligoclonal ICOS+CD38+ cTfh response that included tetramer and AIM influenza-specific clonotypes. Productive TCRB sequences were recovered from only roughly 10-22% of analyzed cells, so rare clonotypes could not be sampled.

Points on this clone: There is no known antigen for this receptor. The record has no base qualities; no much larger clone is one base away.

Per the publication, the time point label means: 2015-2016 season, 7 days after influenza vaccination. Adults received seasonal inactivated influenza vaccine (Fluvarix), and TCRB sequencing tracked sorted blood CD4 subsets before and after vaccination. To be eligible, subjects had to be community-dwelling and could not have received an influenza vaccine during the previous 6 months. Reasons for exclusion included contraindications to influenza vaccine, substance abuse, HIV/AIDS, active malignancy, immunomodulatory medication, and active illness such as respiratory infection. Per time point, between roughly 35 and 100 mL of blood was sampled. Circulating Tfh were defined as non-naive CD4+CXCR5+PD-1+ cells and sorted into ICOS+CD38+ and ICOS-CD38- fractions. Ficoll-Paque PLUS or SepMate separation was used to isolate PBMC. Before DNA was extracted, the cell subsets were sorted from PBMC using a BD FACS Aria.

The CDR3 holds 14 amino acids from the cysteine to the phenylalanine. Here the CDR3 DNA is all that survives: 42 bases in frame from base 1. Deletion took 3 bases off V and 2 bases off J, with a span of 8 bases between the germline ends. From a lookup of the germline V gene, CDR1 and CDR2 are MNHNS and SASEGT. The sequence joins TRBV6-1 to TRBJ1-3, with the D gene not clear enough to name. The receptor was isolated from an adult who received the influenza vaccine. The material was CXCR5+ CD38- circulating T follicular helper cells from blood, obtained 7 days after influenza vaccination. The cell subset or site label on this specimen signifies: circulating Tfh, non-naive CD4+CXCR5+PD-1+ (ICOS+CD38+ or ICOS-CD38-). The DNA sequence follows: TGTGCCAGCAGTGAGGCAGTCCCTGGAAACACCATATATTTT. The encoded protein is CASSEAVPGNTIYF.